This TCR beta chain stems from a study of T cells in localized non-small cell lung cancer. Clones were read by immunoSEQ multiplex PCR, and TCRdb kept only the in-frame ones, dropping some. Of fewer than 35,000 clones listed, about 88% are singletons. CDR1 and CDR2 from the germline V gene are SEHNR and FQNEAQ (reference sequence). This CDR3 spans 13 amino acids. Deletions cut 3 bases from V and 4 bases from J, with 7 bases between. The sample holds a few counts of this clone. The clonotype originates from a female donor older than 55 with stage I lung adenocarcinoma. Sequencing used peripheral blood, obtained before any cancer treatment. The chain uses TRBV7-9 and TRBJ2-1; D is unclear. CDR3 in DNA: TGTGCCAGCAGCTTCGGTGGGTACAATGAGCAGTTCTTC. Its protein product is CASSFGGYNEQFF.